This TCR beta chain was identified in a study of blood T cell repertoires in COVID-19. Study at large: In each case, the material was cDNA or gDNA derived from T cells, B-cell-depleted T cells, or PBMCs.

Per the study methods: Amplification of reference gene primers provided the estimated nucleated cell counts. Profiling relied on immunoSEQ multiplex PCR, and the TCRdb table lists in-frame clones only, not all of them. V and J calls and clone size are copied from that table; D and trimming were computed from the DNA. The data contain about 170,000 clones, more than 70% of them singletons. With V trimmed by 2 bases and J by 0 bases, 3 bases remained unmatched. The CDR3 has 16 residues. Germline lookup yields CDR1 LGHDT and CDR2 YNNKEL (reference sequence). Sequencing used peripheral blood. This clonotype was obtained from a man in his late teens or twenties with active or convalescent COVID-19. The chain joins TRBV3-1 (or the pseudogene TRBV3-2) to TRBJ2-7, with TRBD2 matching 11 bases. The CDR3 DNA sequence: TGTGCCAGCAGCCAACAAGGACTAGCGGGCTCCTACGAGCAGTACTTC. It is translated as CASSQQGLAGSYEQYF.